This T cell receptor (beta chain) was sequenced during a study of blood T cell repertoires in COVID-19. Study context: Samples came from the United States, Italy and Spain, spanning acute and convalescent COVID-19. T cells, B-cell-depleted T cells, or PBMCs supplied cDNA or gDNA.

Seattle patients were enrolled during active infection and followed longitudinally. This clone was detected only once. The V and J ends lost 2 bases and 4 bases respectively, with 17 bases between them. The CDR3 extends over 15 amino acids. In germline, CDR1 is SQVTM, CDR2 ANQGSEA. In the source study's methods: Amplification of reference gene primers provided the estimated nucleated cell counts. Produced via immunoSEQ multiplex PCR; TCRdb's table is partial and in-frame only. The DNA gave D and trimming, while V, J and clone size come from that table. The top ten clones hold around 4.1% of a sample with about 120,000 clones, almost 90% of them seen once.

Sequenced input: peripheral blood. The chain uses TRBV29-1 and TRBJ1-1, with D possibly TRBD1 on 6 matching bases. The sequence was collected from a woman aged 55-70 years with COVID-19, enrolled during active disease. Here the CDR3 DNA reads TGCAGCGTTGAACCTAATCAGGGGAGGGCCACTGAAGCTTTCTTT. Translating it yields CSVEPNQGRATEAFF.